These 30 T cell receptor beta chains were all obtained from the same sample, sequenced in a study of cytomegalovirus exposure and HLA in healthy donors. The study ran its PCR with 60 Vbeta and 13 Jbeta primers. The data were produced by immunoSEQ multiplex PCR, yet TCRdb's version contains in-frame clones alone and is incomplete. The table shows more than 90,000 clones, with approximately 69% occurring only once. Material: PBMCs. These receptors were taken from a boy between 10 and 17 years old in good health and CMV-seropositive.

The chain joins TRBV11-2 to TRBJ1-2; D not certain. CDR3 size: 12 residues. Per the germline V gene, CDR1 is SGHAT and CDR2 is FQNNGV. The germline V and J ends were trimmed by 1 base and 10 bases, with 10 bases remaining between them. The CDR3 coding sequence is TGTGCCAGCAGCTTAGCGGTAGCATCCTACACCTTC. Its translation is CASSLAVASYTF.

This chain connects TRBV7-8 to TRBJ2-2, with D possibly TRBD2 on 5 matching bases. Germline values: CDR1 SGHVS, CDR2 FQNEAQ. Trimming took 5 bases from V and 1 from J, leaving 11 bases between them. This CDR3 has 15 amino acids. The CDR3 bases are TGTGCCAGCAGCAGTTCCGGACTGAACACCGGGGAGCTGTTTTTT. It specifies CASSSSGLNTGELFF.

This CDR3 is CATSTSRGGATADTQYF. The CDR3 region has the DNA TGTGCCACCAGCACTTCTCGTGGGGGGGCGACGGCAGATACGCAGTATTTT. This chain connects TRBV15 to TRBJ2-3; D is perhaps TRBD2 (7 bases). Trimming cost V 4 bases and J 4 bases, with 21 bases left between them. The CDR3 loop spans 17 amino acids. Germline CDR1 is LNHNV and CDR2 is YYDKDF (reference sequence).

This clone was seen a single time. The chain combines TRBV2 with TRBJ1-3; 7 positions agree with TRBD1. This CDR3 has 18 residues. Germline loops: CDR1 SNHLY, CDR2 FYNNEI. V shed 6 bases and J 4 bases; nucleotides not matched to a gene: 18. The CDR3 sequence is CASRFGGTDYQIGNTIYF. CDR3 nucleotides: TGTGCCAGCAGATTTGGGGGGACAGACTACCAAATAGGAAACACCATATATTTT.

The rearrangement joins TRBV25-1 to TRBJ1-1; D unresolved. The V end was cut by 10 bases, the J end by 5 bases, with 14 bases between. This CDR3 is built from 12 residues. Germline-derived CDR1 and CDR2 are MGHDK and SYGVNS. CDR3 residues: CATTSLGTEAFF. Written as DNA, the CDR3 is TGTGCCACAACTTCCCTCGGTACTGAAGCTTTCTTT.

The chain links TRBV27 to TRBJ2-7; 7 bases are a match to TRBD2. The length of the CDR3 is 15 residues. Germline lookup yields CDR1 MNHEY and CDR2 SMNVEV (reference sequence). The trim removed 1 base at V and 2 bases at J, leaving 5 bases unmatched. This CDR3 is CASSLLASGAYEQYF. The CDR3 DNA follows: TGTGCCAGCAGTTTATTGGCTAGCGGAGCCTACGAGCAGTACTTC.

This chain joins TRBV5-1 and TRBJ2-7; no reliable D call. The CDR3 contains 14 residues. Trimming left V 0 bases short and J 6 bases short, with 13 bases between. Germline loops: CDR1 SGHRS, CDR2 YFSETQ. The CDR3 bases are TGCGCCAGCAGCTTGGTTTCCACATTTGTCGAGCAGTACTTC. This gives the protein CASSLVSTFVEQYF.

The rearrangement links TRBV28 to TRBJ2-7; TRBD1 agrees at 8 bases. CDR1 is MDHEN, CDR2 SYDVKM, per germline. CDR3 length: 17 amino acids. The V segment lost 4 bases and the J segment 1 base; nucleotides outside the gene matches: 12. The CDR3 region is CASSSLRGDRISYEQYF. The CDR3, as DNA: TGTGCCAGCAGTTCCCTTAGGGGGGACAGGATTTCCTACGAGCAGTACTTC.

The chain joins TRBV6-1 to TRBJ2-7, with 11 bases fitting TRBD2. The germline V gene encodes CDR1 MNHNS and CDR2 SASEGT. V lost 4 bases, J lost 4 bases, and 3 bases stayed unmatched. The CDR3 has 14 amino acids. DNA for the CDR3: TGTGCCAGCAGTGTCGTAGCGGGAGGGTACGAGCAGTACTTC. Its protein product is CASSVVAGGYEQYF.

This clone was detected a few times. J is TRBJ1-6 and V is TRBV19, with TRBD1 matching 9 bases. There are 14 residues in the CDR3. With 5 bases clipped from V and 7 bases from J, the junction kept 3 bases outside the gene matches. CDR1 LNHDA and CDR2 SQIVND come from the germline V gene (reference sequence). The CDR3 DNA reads TGTGCCAGTAGTTTTACAGGGGGCAATTCACCCCTCCACTTT. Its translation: CASSFTGGNSPLHF.

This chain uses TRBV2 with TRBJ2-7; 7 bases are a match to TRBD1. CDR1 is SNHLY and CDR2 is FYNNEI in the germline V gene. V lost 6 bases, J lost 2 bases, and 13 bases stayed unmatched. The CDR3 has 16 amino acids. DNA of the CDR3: TGTGCCAGCAGCCCAGGGCCCCAGGGGGTAACCTACGAGCAGTACTTC. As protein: CASSPGPQGVTYEQYF.

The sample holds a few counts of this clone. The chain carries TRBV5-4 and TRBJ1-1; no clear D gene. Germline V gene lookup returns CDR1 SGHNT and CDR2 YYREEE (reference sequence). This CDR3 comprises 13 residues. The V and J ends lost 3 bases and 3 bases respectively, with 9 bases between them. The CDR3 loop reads CASSSREYTEAFF. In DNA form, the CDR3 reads TGTGCCAGCAGCTCTCGGGAGTACACTGAAGCTTTCTTT. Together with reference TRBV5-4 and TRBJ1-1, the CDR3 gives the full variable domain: ETGVTQSPTHLIKTRGQQVTLRCSSQSGHNTVSWYQQALGQGPQFIFQYYREEENGRGNFPPRFSGLQFPNYSSELNVNALELDDSALYLCASSSREYTEAFFGQGTRLTVV.

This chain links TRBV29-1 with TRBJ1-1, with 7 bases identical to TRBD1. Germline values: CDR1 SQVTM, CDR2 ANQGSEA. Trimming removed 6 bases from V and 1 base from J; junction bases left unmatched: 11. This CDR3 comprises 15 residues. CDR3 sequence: CSVTTGTLGNTEAFF. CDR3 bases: TGCAGCGTAACGACAGGGACTTTAGGGAACACTGAAGCTTTCTTT.

CDR3 coding DNA: TGTGCCAGCAGCTTGGTTAGGGGTTTATGGTCCTACGAGCAGTACTTC. This gives the protein CASSLVRGLWSYEQYF. The J gene is TRBJ2-7, the V gene TRBV5-8; TRBD1 might be the D (5 bases). This CDR3 spans 16 amino acids. The V gene's germline CDR1 is SGHTS and CDR2 YDEGEE. Trimming pared 0 bases from V and 1 base from J, leaving 14 bases between.

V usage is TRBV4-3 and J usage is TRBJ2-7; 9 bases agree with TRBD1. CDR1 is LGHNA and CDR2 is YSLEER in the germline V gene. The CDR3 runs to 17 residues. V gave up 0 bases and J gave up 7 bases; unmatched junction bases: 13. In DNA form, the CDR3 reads TGCGCCAGCAGCCAAGACGGCTGGGGACAGGGCTCGGGGGAGCAGTACTTC. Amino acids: CASSQDGWGQGSGEQYF.

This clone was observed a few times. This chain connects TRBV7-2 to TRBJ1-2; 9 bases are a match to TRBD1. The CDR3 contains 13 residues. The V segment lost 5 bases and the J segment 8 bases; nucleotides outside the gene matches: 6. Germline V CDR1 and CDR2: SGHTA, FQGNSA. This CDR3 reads CASSPQGAGGYTF. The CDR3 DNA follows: TGTGCCAGCAGCCCACAGGGGGCTGGGGGCTACACCTTC.

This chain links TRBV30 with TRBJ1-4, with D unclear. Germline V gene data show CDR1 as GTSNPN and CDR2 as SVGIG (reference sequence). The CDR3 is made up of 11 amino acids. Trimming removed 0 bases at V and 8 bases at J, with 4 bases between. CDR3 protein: CAWSVQEKLFF. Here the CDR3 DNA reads TGTGCCTGGAGTGTACAGGAAAAACTGTTTTTT.

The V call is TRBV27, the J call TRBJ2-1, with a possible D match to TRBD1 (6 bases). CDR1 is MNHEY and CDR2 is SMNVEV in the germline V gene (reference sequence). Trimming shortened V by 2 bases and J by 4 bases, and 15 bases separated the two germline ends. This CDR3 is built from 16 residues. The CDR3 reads CASSLRGRGPYNEQFF. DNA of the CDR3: TGTGCCAGCAGTTTACGTGGCAGGGGCCCTTACAATGAGCAGTTCTTC.

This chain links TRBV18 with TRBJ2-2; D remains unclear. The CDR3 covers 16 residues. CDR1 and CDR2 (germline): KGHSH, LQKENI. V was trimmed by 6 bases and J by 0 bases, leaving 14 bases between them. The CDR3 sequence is CASSVRSLANTGELFF. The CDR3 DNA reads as TGTGCCAGCTCGGTACGGTCACTCGCGAACACCGGGGAGCTGTTTTTT.

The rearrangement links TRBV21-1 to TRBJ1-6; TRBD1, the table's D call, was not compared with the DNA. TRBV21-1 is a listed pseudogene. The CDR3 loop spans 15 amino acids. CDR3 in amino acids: CASFDRGRDNSPLHF. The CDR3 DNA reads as TGTGCCAGCTTCGATAGGGGGCGAGATAATTCACCCCTCCACTTT.

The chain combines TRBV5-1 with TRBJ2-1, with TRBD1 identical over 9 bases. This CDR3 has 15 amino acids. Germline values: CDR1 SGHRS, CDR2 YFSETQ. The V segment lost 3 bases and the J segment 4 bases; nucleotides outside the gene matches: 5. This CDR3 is CASSSRQGVYNEQFF. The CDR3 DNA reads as TGCGCCAGCAGCTCAAGACAGGGGGTGTACAATGAGCAGTTCTTC.

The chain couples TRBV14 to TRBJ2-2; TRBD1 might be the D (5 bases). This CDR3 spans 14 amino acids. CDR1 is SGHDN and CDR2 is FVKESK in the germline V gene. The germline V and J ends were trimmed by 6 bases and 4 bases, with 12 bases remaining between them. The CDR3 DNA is TGTGCCAGCAGTTATACAACAGGCACCGGGGAGCTGTTTTTT. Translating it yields CASSYTTGTGELFF.

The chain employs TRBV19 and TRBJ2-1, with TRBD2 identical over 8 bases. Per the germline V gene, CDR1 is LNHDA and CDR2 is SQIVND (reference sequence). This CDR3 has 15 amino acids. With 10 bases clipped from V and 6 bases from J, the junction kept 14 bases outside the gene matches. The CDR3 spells CATSPGLGLGNEQFF. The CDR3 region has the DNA TGTGCCACATCTCCGGGACTAGGATTGGGCAATGAGCAGTTCTTC. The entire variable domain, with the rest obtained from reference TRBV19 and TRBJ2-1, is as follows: DGGITQSPKYLFRKEGQNVTLSCEQNLNHDAMYWYRQDPGQGLRLIYYSQIVNDFQKGDIAEGYSVSREKKESFPLTVTSAQKNPTAFYLCATSPGLGLGNEQFFGPGTRLTVL.

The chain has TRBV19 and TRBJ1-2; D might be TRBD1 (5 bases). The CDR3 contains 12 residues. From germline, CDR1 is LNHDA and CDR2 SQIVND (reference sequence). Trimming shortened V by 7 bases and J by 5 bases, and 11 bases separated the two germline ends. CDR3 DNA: TGTGCCAGTACCATGGGGGGTTATGGCTACACCTTC. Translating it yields CASTMGGYGYTF.

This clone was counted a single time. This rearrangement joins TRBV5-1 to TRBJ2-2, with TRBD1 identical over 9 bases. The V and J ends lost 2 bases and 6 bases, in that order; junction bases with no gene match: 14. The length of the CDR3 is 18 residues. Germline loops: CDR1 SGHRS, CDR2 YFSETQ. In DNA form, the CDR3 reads TGCGCCAGCAGCTTAGAAAGTCCGGGACAGGGTCGGTCCGGGGAGCTGTTTTTT. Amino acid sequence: CASSLESPGQGRSGELFF.

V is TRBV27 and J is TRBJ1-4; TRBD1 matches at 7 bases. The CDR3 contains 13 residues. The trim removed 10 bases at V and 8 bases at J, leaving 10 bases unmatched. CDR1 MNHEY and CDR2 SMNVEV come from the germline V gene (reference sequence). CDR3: CAISTGRREKLFF. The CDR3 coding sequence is TGTGCCATCTCGACAGGGAGAAGGGAAAAACTGTTTTTT.

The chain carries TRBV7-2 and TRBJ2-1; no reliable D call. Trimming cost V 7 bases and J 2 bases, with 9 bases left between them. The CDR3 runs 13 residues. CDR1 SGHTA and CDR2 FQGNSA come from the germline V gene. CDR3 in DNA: TGTGCCAGCACCCTTGGAGCCTACAATGAGCAGTTCTTC. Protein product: CASTLGAYNEQFF.

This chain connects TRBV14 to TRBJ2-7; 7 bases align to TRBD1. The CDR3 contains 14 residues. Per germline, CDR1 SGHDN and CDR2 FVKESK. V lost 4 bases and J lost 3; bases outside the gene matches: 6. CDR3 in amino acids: CASSPGTVVYEQYF. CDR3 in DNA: TGTGCCAGCAGCCCCGGGACAGTTGTCTACGAGCAGTACTTC.

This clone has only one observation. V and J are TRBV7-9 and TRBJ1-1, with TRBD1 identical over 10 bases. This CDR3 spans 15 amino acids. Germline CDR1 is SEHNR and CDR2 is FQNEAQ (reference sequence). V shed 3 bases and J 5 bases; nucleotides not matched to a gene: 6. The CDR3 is CASSFLGQGRTEAFF. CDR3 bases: TGTGCCAGCAGCTTCCTGGGACAGGGGCGGACTGAAGCTTTCTTT.

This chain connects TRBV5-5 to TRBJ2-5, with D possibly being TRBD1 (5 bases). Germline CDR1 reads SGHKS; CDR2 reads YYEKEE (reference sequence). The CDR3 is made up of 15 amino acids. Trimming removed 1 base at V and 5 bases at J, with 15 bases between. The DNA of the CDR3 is TGTGCCAGCAGCTTGATTGTAGGGGAAGGGGAGACCCAGTACTTC. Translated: CASSLIVGEGETQYF.